This entry is about one T cell receptor beta chain. The antigen is not known. This sample stems from a study of T cell responses to AZD1222 COVID-19 vaccine. Study results and limitations: The study found vaccine-associated CD4 TCRs spanning spike, dominant at 160-218 and 743-854. Unmutated variant regions are reportedly the target of nearly half of TCRs that are spike-specific.

Germline trimming cut 3 bases from V and 5 bases from J; bases unmatched to any gene: 8. CDR3 length: 16 residues. Germline V lookup: CDR1 LGHDT, CDR2 YNNKEL (reference sequence). Both about-4-week and about-12-week second-dose recipients were combined. Generated by immunoSEQ multiplex PCR, the TCRdb table keeps only in-frame clones and is missing some. The table shows 130,000 or so clones, with more than 85% occurring only once. The clonotype was recovered from an adult who received the AZD1222 COVID-19 vaccine. The chain is built from TRBV3-1 (or the pseudogene TRBV3-2) and TRBJ2-5; 11 positions agree with TRBD2. The specimen was peripheral blood, collected 28 days after the second AZD1222 dose. CDR3 DNA: TGTGCCAGCAGCCATGTACTAGCGGGAGCGGGTGAGACCCAGTACTTC. Amino acid sequence: CASSHVLAGAGETQYF.